The 20 T cell receptor beta chains below come from one sample, sequenced in a study of neurological immune-mediated disorders. One entry per CDR3 protein results from TCRdb running MiXCR on the 5' RACE reads. The sample includes 25,000 to 35,000 distinct CDR3 sequences, roughly 12% of them seen just once. Sequencing input: PBMCs. These receptors were collected from a man aged 55 to 70 in good health.

In this sample, this clonotype turned up many times. CDR3 in DNA: TGCAGTGCTAACACTCGTGCCGGGGAGCTGTTTTTT. Protein product: CSANTRAGELFF. The V call is TRBV20-1, the J call TRBJ2-2; D unclear. Germline V gene lookup returns CDR1 DFQATT and CDR2 SNEGSKA (reference sequence). The V and J ends lost 4 bases and 6 bases respectively, with 9 bases between them. The CDR3 sequence is 12 residues long.

As to this clonotype: This may arise from a read error, as a much more abundant clone is one base away. V and J are TRBV24-1 and TRBJ1-1; the match to TRBD1 covers 8 bases. Germline-derived CDR1 and CDR2 are KGHDR and SFDVKD. This CDR3 region has 13 residues. CDR3 loop: CTTSVAGGSEAFF. DNA of the CDR3: TGTACCACCAGTGTTGCAGGGGGCTCTGAAGCTTTCTTT.

A note on this clonotype: This clone may be a read error of a much larger clone one base away. The chain joins TRBV20-1 to TRBJ2-7, with TRBD2 matching over 7 bases. The V gene end was trimmed by 4 bases and the J gene end by 4 bases; junction bases not matched to a gene: 13. CDR1 is DFQATT and CDR2 is SNEGSKA in the germline V gene (reference sequence). The CDR3 runs to 15 residues. CDR3 sequence reads: CSAILGTIGSYEQYF. The CDR3 DNA is TGCAGTGCTATACTGGGGACTATCGGGAGTTACGAGCAGTACTTC.

This clonotype was observed at least ten times. The J gene is TRBJ2-3, the V gene TRBV5-1, with TRBD2 identical over 12 bases. Trimming at V came to 0 bases and at J to 4 bases, leaving 6 bases not matched to a gene. Germline loops: CDR1 SGHRS, CDR2 YFSETQ. The CDR3 sequence is 17 residues long. The CDR3 is CASSLALTSGSSDTQYF. The DNA of the CDR3 is TGCGCCAGCAGCTTGGCCTTGACTAGCGGGAGCTCAGATACGCAGTATTTT.

This clonotype was detected ten times or more. In DNA, the CDR3 is TGCAGCGTTGAAGCCCGGGGGGGTTACGAGACCCAGTACTTC. It codes for CSVEARGGYETQYF. The chain couples TRBV29-1 to TRBJ2-5; 8 bases map to TRBD2. Per germline, CDR1 SQVTM and CDR2 ANQGSEA. The CDR3 has 14 amino acids. The V segment lost 1 base and the J segment 5 bases; nucleotides outside the gene matches: 6.

This clonotype was detected many times. This sequence joins TRBV3-1 and TRBJ2-1; D ambiguous. Germline loops: CDR1 LGHDT, CDR2 YNNKEL (reference sequence). CDR3 size: 15 residues. Between the trimmed V and J ends, which lost 0 bases and 9 bases, there was a span of 15 bases. CDR3 sequence (DNA): TGTGCCAGCAGCCAAGACCCCGGGCGAGGTGGTGAGCAGTTCTTC. It specifies CASSQDPGRGGEQFF.

The sample holds many counts of this clonotype. The rearrangement joins TRBV20-1 to TRBJ2-7; D may match TRBD1 or TRBD2 (5 bases each). Germline V lookup: CDR1 DFQATT, CDR2 SNEGSKA (reference sequence). The length of the CDR3 is 13 residues. V was cut by 2 bases and J by 5 bases, with 13 bases left in between. The CDR3 region is CSARPYPGHEQYF. The CDR3 bases are TGCAGTGCTAGACCCTATCCGGGGCACGAGCAGTACTTC.

This clonotype was counted ten times or more. The J gene is TRBJ2-5, the V gene TRBV5-1; D may correspond to TRBD1 or TRBD2 (5 bases each). Trimming removed 0 bases from V and 5 bases from J, with 11 bases in between. CDR3 length equals 14 residues. Germline values: CDR1 SGHRS, CDR2 YFSETQ. The CDR3 protein is CASSLGFGTETQYF. The CDR3, as DNA: TGCGCCAGCAGCTTGGGATTCGGGACGGAGACCCAGTACTTC.

This chain joins TRBV27 and TRBJ1-1; D gene uncertain. The CDR3 has 13 amino acids. Trimming took off 11 bases at V and 1 base at J, with 14 bases between the two ends. In germline, CDR1 is MNHEY, CDR2 SMNVEV (reference sequence). The CDR3 is CACSGQENTEAFF. The CDR3 coding sequence is TGTGCCTGCTCGGGTCAAGAGAACACTGAAGCTTTCTTT.

As to this clonotype: A read error may account for a junction end that differs from germline. V is TRBV5-1 and J is TRBJ2-7, with no clear D. Germline CDR1 SGHRS, CDR2 YFSETQ. CDR3 length: 12 residues. CDR3 DNA sequence: TGCGCCAGCAGTAACGGAACTTACGAGAAGTACTTC. Translated, it gives CASSNGTYEKYF.

By proportion, this clonotype is medium-sized. This chain joins TRBV20-1 and TRBJ1-2; unclear D gene. The CDR3 consists of 12 residues. V lost 3 bases and J 4 bases, leaving 9 bases between the germline ends. CDR1 is DFQATT, CDR2 SNEGSKA, per germline (reference sequence). The CDR3 sequence: CSASWVGYGYTF. The CDR3 nucleotides read TGCAGTGCTAGCTGGGTTGGCTATGGCTACACCTTC.

This clonotype has a count of ten or more. The V gene is TRBV29-1, the J gene TRBJ2-3; D might be TRBD1 (5 bases). Germline loops: CDR1 SQVTM, CDR2 ANQGSEA. The length of the CDR3 is 13 residues. V shed 6 bases and J shed 2 bases, with 12 bases lying between them. This chain's CDR3 is CSVGQGFTDTQYF. CDR3 bases: TGCAGCGTCGGCCAGGGCTTCACAGATACGCAGTATTTT.

The chain links TRBV7-2 to TRBJ2-1, with D hard to call. V shed 3 bases and J shed 1 base, with 13 bases lying between them. Germline CDR1 SGHTA, CDR2 FQGNSA. This CDR3 contains 16 residues. CDR3 in amino acids: CASSFRARESYNEQFF. DNA for the CDR3: TGTGCCAGCAGCTTCCGGGCGCGAGAGTCCTACAATGAGCAGTTCTTC.

This clonotype appeared many times. V and J are TRBV20-1 and TRBJ2-5; the D is unclear. The CDR3 has 12 residues. V was trimmed by 0 bases and J by 7 bases, leaving 9 bases between them. CDR1 and CDR2 from the germline V gene are DFQATT and SNEGSKA (reference sequence). The CDR3 reads CSARDVGGTQYF. DNA of the CDR3: TGCAGTGCTAGAGACGTTGGTGGGACCCAGTACTTC.

This clonotype was picked up a small number of times. V usage is TRBV25-1 and J usage is TRBJ2-5; a possible D gene is TRBD1 (6 bases). Germline V gives CDR1 MGHDK, CDR2 SYGVNS. The length of the CDR3 is 15 residues. Deletions cut 2 bases from V and 1 base from J, with 11 bases between. The CDR3 DNA sequence: TGTGCCAGCAGTGAACGCGGACAGAGCCAAGAGACCCAGTACTTC. This gives the protein CASSERGQSQETQYF.

The rearrangement links TRBV28 to TRBJ2-1; D may match TRBD1 or TRBD2 (5 bases each). This CDR3 region has 14 residues. The germline CDR1 and CDR2 sequences are MDHEN and SYDVKM. Trimming removed 7 bases from V and 0 bases from J, with 10 bases in between. The CDR3 DNA sequence: TGTGCCAGCATGCAGGGAGACTCCTACAATGAGCAGTTCTTC. This codes for CASMQGDSYNEQFF.

This clonotype has ten or more counts. One junction end does not reproduce the germline sequence, and a read error may be involved. The chain joins TRBV7-2 to TRBJ2-7; D not certain. The CDR3 is 12 amino acids. CDR1 SGHTA and CDR2 FQGNSA come from the germline V gene. CDR3 sequence: CASSLEDRIGHF. The CDR3 DNA reads TGTGCCAGCAGCTTAGAGGACCGAATCGGGCACTTC.

J is TRBJ1-6 and V is TRBV5-1; 8 bases match TRBD1. Germline-derived CDR1 and CDR2 are SGHRS and YFSETQ. Unmatched junction bases numbered 8, after V lost 1 base and J lost 5 bases. This CDR3 has 17 amino acids. The CDR3 DNA follows: TGCGCCAGCAGCTTGTCAGGGGGCTTAAGAAATAATTCACCCCTCCACTTT. It encodes CASSLSGGLRNNSPLHF.

The chain uses TRBV29-1 and TRBJ2-7; 7 bases agree with TRBD1. The CDR3 is made up of 15 amino acids. CDR1 and CDR2 from the germline V gene are SQVTM and ANQGSEA. Trimming took 0 bases from V and 0 from J; bases not matched to a gene: 5. The CDR3 protein is CSVEDVAGGSYEQYF. In DNA, the CDR3 is TGCAGCGTTGAAGACGTGGCAGGGGGCTCCTACGAGCAGTACTTC.

This clonotype was counted at least ten times. This chain connects TRBV7-3 to TRBJ2-1, with D possibly being TRBD1 (6 bases). V dropped 4 bases and J dropped 4 bases, with 14 bases sitting between them. From germline, CDR1 is SGHTA and CDR2 FQGTGA. The CDR3 length is 15 residues. This CDR3 reads CASSSGIGQYNEQFF. DNA of the CDR3: TGTGCCAGCAGCTCAGGTATAGGACAGTACAATGAGCAGTTCTTC.